The sequence of this TCR beta chain was determined in a study of shared clonotypes between healthy human individuals (dated by TCRdb to between 2020 and 2021). The study in broad terms: The cohort included three men and two women between 18 and 49 years of age. To estimate repertoire size and how much clonotypes are shared between individuals, the study performed deep sequencing of blood TCR repertoires from a handful of healthy adults. Different laboratories and diverse techniques were used to prepare libraries and sequence TCR repertoires, to increase sequencing depth and limit assay-specific biases. For each donor, CD4 naive and CD4 memory were each given three plates, CD8 naive was given two plates, and CD8 memory was given one plate. Each donor's leukapheresis produced roughly between roughly 0.85 and 10 billion PBMCs.

Broader findings and caveats from the paper: Based on pairwise subsampling, the degree of clonotype sharing among donors was expected to be affected by sequencing depth. Sampling was restricted to blood, and TCR repertoires in tissue are likely to differ from TCR repertoires in blood. Compared with non-shared clonotypes, clonotypes shared by all four sorted-subset donors had higher generation probabilities. Even with the large sequencing depth, rarefaction of the sorted-subset datasets indicated that sequencing was incomplete. Because the study included only a small number of donors, the genetic and exposure-history diversity represented was limited. Estimated clonotype richness was generally larger for naive than for memory subsets. Across four donors, around 5.4% of naive CD4, approximately 3.6% of naive CD8, 2.3% of memory CD4, and roughly 0.41% of memory CD8 clonotypes were shared.

TCR CDR3 regions were amplified from genomic DNA by multiplex PCR using the deep immunoSEQ assay. For each cell subset, the extracted genomic DNA was distributed evenly across all wells of several immunoSEQ 96-well plates, and each plate served as one replicate. For sorted subsets, around 200 ng genomic DNA, equal to some 28,000 T cell genomes, was loaded into each replicate PCR. Purified libraries were quantified with a Qubit 3.0 fluorometer, sized on a Bioanalyzer 2100, and re-quantified with the KAPA Library Quantification kit. Every immunoSEQ 96-well plate was sequenced on a dedicated single-read 150-cycle Illumina NextSeq 550 flow cell. The study's own analysis went as follows. Because the immunoSEQ output included only junctional sequences and no quality scores, the filtering could not be the same as the filtering used for full-length reads. To assign V/J genes and CDR3, sequences were annotated using PyIR, a Python wrapper for IgBLAST v1.9, with IMGT germline references. Reads were filtered out if the reads had weak V/J assignments (E-value above 1e-6), no CDR3, stop codons, out-of-frame junctions, or ambiguous translated residues. V3J clonotypes were defined by identical inferred V gene, J gene, and CDR3 amino acid sequence. The percentage overlap between two repertoires was calculated by dividing the number of shared unique clonotypes by the size of the smaller repertoire. Three approaches were used to assess repertoire richness: RTK rarefaction, the Chao1 estimator, and Recon v2.1 estimates of unobserved clonotypes. Generation probabilities were computed with OLGA for all TCRbeta clonotypes obtained by the gDNA method from a handful of donors. TCRdb limited this immuneACCESS table to in-frame rearrangements with V and J called. A share of clones is missing; checked studies link under half to unresolved V genes, and the rest is unexplained. V and J calls plus clone size are reproduced from that table; the DNA served to infer D and trimming. This sample has roughly 1,600,000 clones in its table, and roughly 98.5% of those were observed once. The top ten hold roughly 0.35% of the sample.

Donors were healthy HIV-negative adults with no recently reported acute infections or vaccinations. Every donor was a Caucasian adult living in Nashville, Tennessee, USA. CD4+ T cells were enriched by magnetic negative selection; naive cells were then positively selected on CD45RA, and the negative fraction formed the memory subset. Blood was collected by leukapheresis, and PBMCs were isolated by Ficoll-Histopaque density gradient centrifugation and then cryopreserved in liquid nitrogen vapor phase. Analytical flow cytometry was used to check the purity and quantity of every magnetically sorted T cell population. From each sorted fraction, genomic DNA was isolated and quantified by UV absorbance on a Nanodrop 2000c. This clone came up a few times. The antigen this receptor binds is unknown. Per-nucleotide qualities are absent, and no much larger clonotype sits a single base away. After removal of 4 bases from V and 4 bases from J, the junction retains 9 bases not matched to a gene. CDR1 and CDR2, looked up from the germline V gene, are SNHLY and FYNNEI. Inclusive of the bounding cysteine and phenylalanine, the CDR3 is 16 residues long. Only the CDR3 part of the read is kept: 48 bases, read in frame from the first base.

The specimen sequenced was naive CD4+ T cells sorted from blood. What the cell subset or site label conveys for this sample: CD45RA+ positively selected. The rearranged chain carries TRBV2 and TRBJ1-5, and TRBD1 aligns with 8 junction nucleotides. This TCR derives from a man aged 25-45 years in good health. The CDR3 corresponds to CASSVRLDRGNQPQHF. The DNA sequence is given as TGTGCCAGCAGTGTGCGCCTAGACAGGGGTAATCAGCCCCAGCATTTT.